The 3 T cell receptor beta chains presented below share a single source sample, sequenced in a study of blood T cell repertoires in COVID-19 (dated by TCRdb to 2018 to 2021). Library generation was performed with the immunoSEQ multiplex PCR assay. TCRdb obtained this table from immuneACCESS and retained in-frame rearrangements with V and J assigned. These tables miss some clones; where compared with another copy, unresolved V genes account for less than half of the shortfall, and the remainder is unexplained. This sample is represented by around 160,000 clones; 85% to 90% of them were singletons. The top ten hold more than 0.75% of the sample. Input material: peripheral blood. The receptor source for this set is a man between 18 and 35 years old with acute or convalescent COVID-19.

J is TRBJ1-2 and V is TRBV7-9; no clear D. The CDR3 covers 11 residues. Trimming left V 5 bases short and J 8 bases short, with 9 bases between. CDR1 SEHNR and CDR2 FQNEAQ come from the germline V gene (reference sequence). CDR3 bases: TGTGCCAGCAGCACCACCTACGGCTACACCTTC. This gives the protein CASSTTYGYTF.

V usage is TRBV9 and J usage is TRBJ2-7; D gene ambiguous. Germline V gene data show CDR1 as SGDLS and CDR2 as YYNGEE. V was cut by 0 bases and J by 0 bases, with 13 bases left in between. This CDR3 region has 16 residues. CDR3 region: CASSVDGGSSSYEQYF. The CDR3 nucleotides read TGTGCCAGCAGCGTAGATGGCGGATCAAGCTCCTACGAGCAGTACTTC.

V usage is TRBV28 and J usage is TRBJ1-1, with 7 bases identical to TRBD1. The CDR3 totals 14 residues. V shed 7 bases, J shed 3 bases, and the junction held 8 bases outside the gene matches. Germline V gives CDR1 MDHEN, CDR2 SYDVKM. The DNA of the CDR3 is TGTGCCAGCACCCCGGGAGACAGGGACACTGAAGCTTTCTTT. Its translation is CASTPGDRDTEAFF.